This TCR beta chain is from a study of cytomegalovirus exposure and HLA in healthy donors. General study findings and limits: The authors later linked a missense DCLRE1C variant to TCR beta V- and J-gene trimming.

In the case of this clone: Its target is unknown.

The CDR3 contains 14 residues. Germline V lookup: CDR1 SGHVS, CDR2 FQNEAQ. V lost 7 bases and J 4 bases, leaving 14 bases between the germline ends. PCR employed 60 Vbeta and 13 Jbeta primers. TCRdb's table, derived via immunoSEQ multiplex PCR, lists solely in-frame clones and lacks some. This table has around 52,000 clones, roughly 83% appearing once. J is TRBJ1-5 and V is TRBV7-8, with D tentatively TRBD1 (6 bases). The TCR comes from a man in his forties in good health and CMV-seronegative. The sample was PBMCs. CDR3 sequence (DNA): TGTGCCAGCACCCCGGACAGCCCGAATCAGCCCCAGCATTTT. Its translation is CASTPDSPNQPQHF.